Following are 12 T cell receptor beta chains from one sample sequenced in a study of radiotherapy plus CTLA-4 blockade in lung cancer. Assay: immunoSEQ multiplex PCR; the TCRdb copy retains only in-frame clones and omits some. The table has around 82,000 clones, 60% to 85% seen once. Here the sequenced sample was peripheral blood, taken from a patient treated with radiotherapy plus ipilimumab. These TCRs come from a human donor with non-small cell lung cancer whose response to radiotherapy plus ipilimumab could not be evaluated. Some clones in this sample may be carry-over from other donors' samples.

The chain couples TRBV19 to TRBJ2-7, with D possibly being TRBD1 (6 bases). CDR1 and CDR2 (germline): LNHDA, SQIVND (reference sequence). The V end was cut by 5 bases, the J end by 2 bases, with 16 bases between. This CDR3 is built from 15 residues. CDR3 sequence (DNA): TGTGCCAGTAGTTCAGGGGTTTTGACCCCCTACGAGCAGTACTTC. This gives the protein CASSSGVLTPYEQYF.

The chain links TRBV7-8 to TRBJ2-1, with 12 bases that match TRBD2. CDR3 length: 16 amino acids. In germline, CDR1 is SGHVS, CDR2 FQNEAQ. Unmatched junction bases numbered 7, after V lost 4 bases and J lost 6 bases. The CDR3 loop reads CASSSRLAGELNEQFF. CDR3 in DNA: TGTGCCAGCAGCTCCCGACTAGCGGGGGAGCTCAATGAGCAGTTCTTC.

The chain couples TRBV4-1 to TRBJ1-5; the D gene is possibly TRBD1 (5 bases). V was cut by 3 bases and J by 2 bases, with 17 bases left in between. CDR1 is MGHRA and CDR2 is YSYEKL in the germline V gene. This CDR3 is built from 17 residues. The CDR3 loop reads CASSHRDSSGGNQPQHF. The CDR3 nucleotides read TGCGCCAGCAGCCACCGAGACAGTTCTGGGGGCAATCAGCCCCAGCATTTT.

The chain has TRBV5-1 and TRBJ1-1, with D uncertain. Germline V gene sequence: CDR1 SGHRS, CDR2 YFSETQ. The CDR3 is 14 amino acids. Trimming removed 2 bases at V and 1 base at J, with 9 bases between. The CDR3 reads CASSFDGANTEAFF. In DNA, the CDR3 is TGCGCCAGCAGCTTTGACGGAGCGAACACTGAAGCTTTCTTT. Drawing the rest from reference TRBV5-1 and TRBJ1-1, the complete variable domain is KAGVTQTPRYLIKTRGQQVTLSCSPISGHRSVSWYQQTPGQGLQFLFEYFSETQRNKGNFPGRFSGRQFSNSRSEMNVSTLELGDSALYLCASSFDGANTEAFFGQGTRLTVV.

CDR3 in DNA: TGTGCCAGCAGTTACACCGCGGGACAGGGAGGATCACCCCTCCACTTT. This translates into CASSYTAGQGGSPLHF. V usage is TRBV6-5 and J usage is TRBJ1-6; 9 nucleotides agree with TRBD1. The CDR3 is 16 residues long. Trimming cost V 2 bases and J 10 bases; bases outside gene matches: 9. The germline gives CDR1 MNHEY, CDR2 SVGAGI.

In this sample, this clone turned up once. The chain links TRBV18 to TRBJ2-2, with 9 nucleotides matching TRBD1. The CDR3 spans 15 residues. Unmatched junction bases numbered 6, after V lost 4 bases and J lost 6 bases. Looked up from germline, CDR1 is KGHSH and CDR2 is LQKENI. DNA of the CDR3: TGTGCCAGCTCACTGCAGGGACAGGGCGCCGGGGAGCTGTTTTTT. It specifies CASSLQGQGAGELFF. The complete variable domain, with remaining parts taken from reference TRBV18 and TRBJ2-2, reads NAGVMQNPRHLVRRRGQEARLRCSPMKGHSHVYWYRQLPEEGLKFMVYLQKENIIDESGMPKERFSAEFPKEGPSILRIQQVVRGDSAAYFCASSLQGQGAGELFFGEGSRLTVL.

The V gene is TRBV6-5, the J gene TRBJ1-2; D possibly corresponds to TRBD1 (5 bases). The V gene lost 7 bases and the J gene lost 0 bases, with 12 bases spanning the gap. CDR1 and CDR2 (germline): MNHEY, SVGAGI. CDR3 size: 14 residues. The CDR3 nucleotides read TGTGCCAGCATCGAACAGGAAGCTAACTATGGCTACACCTTC. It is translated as CASIEQEANYGYTF.

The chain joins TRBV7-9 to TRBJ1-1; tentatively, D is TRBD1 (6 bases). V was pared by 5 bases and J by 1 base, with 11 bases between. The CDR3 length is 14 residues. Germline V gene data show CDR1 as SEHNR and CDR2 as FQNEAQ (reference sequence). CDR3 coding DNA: TGTGCCAGCAGCCCCTGGACAGCGAACACTGAAGCTTTCTTT. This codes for CASSPWTANTEAFF. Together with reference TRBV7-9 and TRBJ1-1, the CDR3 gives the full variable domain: DTGVSQNPRHKITKRGQNVTFRCDPISEHNRLYWYRQTLGQGPEFLTYFQNEAQLEKSRLLSDRFSAERPKGSFSTLEIQRTEQGDSAMYLCASSPWTANTEAFFGQGTRLTVV.

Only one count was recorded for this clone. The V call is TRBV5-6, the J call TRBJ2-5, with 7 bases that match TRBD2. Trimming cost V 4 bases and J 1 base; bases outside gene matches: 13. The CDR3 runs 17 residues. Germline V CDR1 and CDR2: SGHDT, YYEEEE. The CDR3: CASSRAQSGKIQETQYF. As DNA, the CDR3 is TGTGCCAGCAGCCGGGCCCAGAGCGGGAAGATCCAAGAGACCCAGTACTTC.

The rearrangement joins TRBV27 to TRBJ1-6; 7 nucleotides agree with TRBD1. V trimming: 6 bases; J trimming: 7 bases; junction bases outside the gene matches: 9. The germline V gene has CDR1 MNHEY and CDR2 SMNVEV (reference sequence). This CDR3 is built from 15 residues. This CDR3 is CASSWGGTVNSPLHF. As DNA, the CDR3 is TGTGCCAGCAGCTGGGGCGGGACAGTCAATTCACCCCTCCACTTT.

CDR3 region: CASSSQPGQNNEQFF. The CDR3 DNA follows: TGTGCCAGCAGCTCCCAGCCCGGACAGAACAATGAGCAGTTCTTC. The chain joins TRBV7-2 to TRBJ2-1, with D tentatively TRBD1 (6 bases). The germline V gene encodes CDR1 SGHTA and CDR2 FQGNSA. The V and J ends lost 4 bases and 5 bases respectively, with 15 bases between them. This CDR3 region has 15 residues.

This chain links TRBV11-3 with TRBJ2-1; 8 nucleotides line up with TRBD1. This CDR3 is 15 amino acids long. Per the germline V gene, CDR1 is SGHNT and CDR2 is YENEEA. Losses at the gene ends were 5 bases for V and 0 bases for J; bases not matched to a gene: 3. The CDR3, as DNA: TGTGCCAGCAGCGGACAGGGACACTCCTACAATGAGCAGTTCTTC. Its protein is CASSGQGHSYNEQFF.